The entry below gives a single T cell receptor beta chain sequence along with its context. This clone's antigen is unknown. Base qualities are not provided; no much larger clone lies one nucleotide away. The sample belongs to a study of T cell responses to AZD1222 COVID-19 vaccine (dated by TCRdb to the early 2020s). With regard to the full study: AZD1222 recipients whose second dose came at about 4 weeks and those whose second dose came at about 12 weeks were combined into one group, since spike-specific TCR depth and breadth did not differ between the two schedules. Trial participants were enrolled into age subgroups of 18-55, 56-69 and 70-plus years, which contained about 160, 30 and 59 TCR-sequenced participants, respectively. A total of 230 to 250 trial participants underwent TCR sequencing, of whom 207 received two doses of AZD1222 and about 26 received two doses of the MenACWY control vaccine.

The CDR3 regions of human TCRbeta chains were analyzed by immunosequencing. The original pipeline was this. TCRs in the repertoires were matched against a reference library of SARS-CoV-2-specific TCRs that had been generated with the MIRA antigen-specificity platform. Breadth was defined as the fraction of unique TCRs that were SARS-CoV-2-associated. Depth was defined as the fraction of total T cells that were SARS-CoV-2-associated. Each spike-specific TCR was assigned to its reactive spike region and to a CD4 or CD8 class using the MIRA data. Log10-transformed breadth and depth values were compared by one-way ANOVA with Sidak's multiple comparisons tests. TCRdb obtained this table from immuneACCESS and retained in-frame rearrangements with V and J assigned. These tables miss some clones; where compared with another copy, unresolved V genes account for less than half of the shortfall, and the remainder is unexplained. V, J and clone size are taken as reported in that table, and D and trimming were inferred from the DNA itself. In all, the sample holds roughly 120,000 clones, and around nine tenths of those were seen once. The ten biggest clones cover roughly 8.9% of the sample.

Inclusive of the bounding cysteine and phenylalanine, the CDR3 is 12 residues long. CDR3 DNA only is kept here, 36 bases in frame from base 1. V lost 10 bases and J lost 1 base; the stretch between them is 10 bases long. CDR1 is given as ENHRY and CDR2 as SYGVKD, both from the germline V gene. Overall study outcomes, separate from this receptor: Reportedly, close to half of the unique spike-specific TCRs recognized epitopes lying outside the regions that are mutated in the B.1.351 and B.1.1.7 variants. The vaccine-associated CD4 TCRs covered the entire spike protein, and the dominant responses fell in regions 160-218 and 743-854. Most participants were white British and females outnumbered males, and the authors suggested that clonal diversity may have been underestimated. Because no samples from the day 14 peak response were available, repertoires could be characterized only after the peak T cell response. Only six AZD1222 recipients were SARS-CoV-2 seropositive at baseline, limiting conclusions about previously exposed vaccinees. In the small 56-69-year group, the increase in depth fell short of significance, most likely because of low power. After two AZD1222 doses, both the breadth and the depth of spike-specific TCRs were significantly higher than at day 0 and than in MenACWY recipients.

The time point label of this sample denotes: baseline before first vaccination. Vaccinee samples were obtained from the UK trials COV001 and COV002, which included a single-blind randomized controlled phase 2/3 trial of AZD1222 (ChAdOx1 nCoV-19) in healthy adults. Trial participant PBMC samples were collected at day 0 and day 28 after the second dose for TCRbeta chain sequencing. Sequenced material: peripheral blood, taken on day 0 of AZD1222 vaccination. Rearrangement joined TRBV10-3 to TRBJ1-2, with the D segment identity uncertain. This receptor was identified in an adult in good health. The CDR3 protein is CATRELNYGYTF. The bases read TGTGCCACTAGGGAGCTTAACTATGGCTACACCTTC.